Below, one T cell receptor (beta chain) is given with its context. This CDR3 is built from 16 residues. CDR1 is LNHDA, CDR2 SQIVND, per germline (reference sequence). V was shortened by 6 bases and J by 8 bases, with 22 bases between the two germline ends. These data are taken from a study of blood T cell repertoires in COVID-19. Turning to the study itself: Spain, Italy and the United States supplied samples that represented acute and convalescent COVID-19. T cells, B-cell-depleted T cells, or PBMCs provided the cDNA or gDNA that served as material.

Original methodology: Using reference gene primer amplification, nucleated cell counts were estimated. Generated by immunoSEQ multiplex PCR, the TCRdb table keeps only in-frame clones and is missing some. The DNA gave D and trimming, while V, J and clone size come from that table. The top ten clones hold 9.5% to 11% of a sample with roughly 140,000 clones, 75% to 90% of them seen once. V is TRBV19 and J is TRBJ1-4; D not certain. The sequencing input was peripheral blood. The clonotype originates from a woman aged 80 or older with acute or convalescent COVID-19. This CDR3 is CASSRSEEIVGEKLFF. The CDR3, as DNA: TGTGCCAGTAGCCGGAGTGAGGAGATAGTCGGGGAAAAACTGTTTTTT. Combining the CDR3 with reference TRBV19 and TRBJ1-4 gives the whole variable domain DGGITQSPKYLFRKEGQNVTLSCEQNLNHDAMYWYRQDPGQGLRLIYYSQIVNDFQKGDIAEGYSVSREKKESFPLTVTSAQKNPTAFYLCASSRSEEIVGEKLFFGSGTQLSVL.